The clone carrying this T cell receptor (beta chain) was observed a handful of times. The antigen is unknown. The data originate from a study of shared clonotypes between healthy human individuals. Trimming pared 1 base from V and 9 bases from J, leaving 12 bases between. The CDR3 contains 13 residues. From germline, CDR1 is MGHRA and CDR2 YSYEKL. Clones were sequenced by immunoSEQ multiplex PCR, and TCRdb holds only the in-frame ones, with some missing. The sample yields 2 million to 2.5 million clones, 90% to 95% seen once. Notes on the study in general: Clonotype sharing among the donors was expected to vary with sequencing depth.

This receptor was taken from a man between 18 and 29 years old in good health. Some clones in this sample may be carry-over from other donors' samples. What was sequenced was naive CD4+ T cells from PBMCs. Documented subset: CD45RA+ positively selected. The chain employs TRBV4-1 and TRBJ1-1; D ambiguous. The CDR3 sequence is CASSQAWESKAFF. The CDR3, as DNA: TGCGCCAGCAGCCAAGCGTGGGAGTCTAAAGCTTTCTTT.